The next 25 T cell receptor beta chains were all read from a single sample in a study of type 1 and type 2 diabetes patients. Amplification started from genomic DNA. A primer set of 30 forward and 13 reverse primers amplified the CDR3. MiXCR was run by TCRdb on the multiplex PCR reads, yielding one entry per CDR3 protein. The sample includes 250,000 to 300,000 distinct CDR3 sequences, more than 40% seen only once; the top ten take roughly 15%. The sequenced sample was peripheral blood mononuclear cells (PBMCs). These receptors came from a man aged 18 to 35 with type 2 diabetes.

This sequence joins TRBV19 and TRBJ1-2; D call uncertain. Trimming left V 3 bases short and J 7 bases short, with 15 bases between. Germline CDR1 reads LNHDA; CDR2 reads SQIVND (reference sequence). There are 14 residues in the CDR3. CDR3 bases: TGTGCCAGTAGTATCCCGGCCCCCGCGGTTGGCTACACCTTC. It is translated as CASSIPAPAVGYTF. Variable domain in full (rest from reference TRBV19 and TRBJ1-2): DGGITQSPKYLFRKEGQNVTLSCEQNLNHDAMYWYRQDPGQGLRLIYYSQIVNDFQKGDIAEGYSVSREKKESFPLTVTSAQKNPTAFYLCASSIPAPAVGYTFGSGTRLTVV.

The chain has TRBV6-5 and TRBJ1-5; no firm D call. V dropped 1 base and J dropped 5 bases, with 6 bases sitting between them. Germline V gene data show CDR1 as MNHEY and CDR2 as SVGAGI. This CDR3 is 13 amino acids long. The CDR3 coding sequence is TGTGCCAGCAGTTACTTAAAGGATCAGCCCCAGCATTTT. Translation: CASSYLKDQPQHF.

This clonotype was counted once. The junction departs from germline at one end; a sequencing error may be responsible. The chain recombines TRBV7-3 with TRBJ1-2; 11 bases agree with TRBD1. From germline, CDR1 is SGHTA and CDR2 FQGTGA. The CDR3 runs 14 residues. Here the CDR3 reads CTSSDWTGGIGYTF. In DNA, the CDR3 is TGTACCAGCAGCGACTGGACAGGGGGCATTGGCTACACCTTC.

In this sample, this clonotype turned up a few times. The chain has TRBV19 and TRBJ1-2, with 10 bases lining up with TRBD1. The CDR3 totals 16 residues. V shed 6 bases, J shed 1 base, and the junction held 8 bases outside the gene matches. Germline lookup yields CDR1 LNHDA and CDR2 SQIVND (reference sequence). DNA of the CDR3: TGTGCCAGTAGGATAATCGACAGGGGGCTTAACTATGGCTACACCTTC. Protein product: CASRIIDRGLNYGYTF.

This chain uses TRBV4-1 with TRBJ1-2; D may be TRBD1 (5 bases). This CDR3 is 16 amino acids long. The germline V gene has CDR1 MGHRA and CDR2 YSYEKL. V was cut by 0 bases and J by 6 bases, with 17 bases left in between. The CDR3 DNA reads TGCGCCAGCAGCCAAGATGGTGTGACAGTTGACGATGGCTACACCTTC. It is translated as CASSQDGVTVDDGYTF.

This chain's CDR3 is CASRELSTDTQYF. CDR3 nucleotides: TGTGCCAGCAGGGAACTGTCCACAGATACGCAGTATTTT. The chain couples TRBV6-1 to TRBJ2-3; D gene uncertain. The CDR3 is made up of 13 amino acids. Germline assignment: CDR1 MNHNS and CDR2 SASEGT. The V end lost 6 bases, the J end lost 2 bases, and 9 bases lay between the germline ends.

This clonotype was counted at least ten times. The rearrangement links TRBV20-1 to TRBJ2-7, with a possible D match to TRBD1 (6 bases). V was clipped by 5 bases and J by 2 bases, with 13 bases between them. The CDR3 is 13 amino acids. CDR1 DFQATT and CDR2 SNEGSKA come from the germline V gene (reference sequence). The CDR3: CSARPTGTYEQYF. For the CDR3, the DNA is TGCAGTGCTCGACCGACAGGTACCTACGAGCAGTACTTC.

This clonotype was counted only a few times. The V call is TRBV7-6, the J call TRBJ1-2; tentatively, D is TRBD1 (5 bases). V gave up 1 base and J gave up 0 bases, with 18 bases separating them. CDR3 length: 18 amino acids. CDR1 SGHVS and CDR2 FNYEAQ come from the germline V gene. CDR3: CASSLGQWGSSANYGYTF. CDR3 DNA: TGTGCCAGCAGCTTAGGCCAGTGGGGGTCCTCAGCTAACTATGGCTACACCTTC.

The chain employs TRBV28 and TRBJ2-2; the match to TRBD2 covers 8 bases. CDR3 size: 17 residues. CDR1 MDHEN and CDR2 SYDVKM come from the germline V gene. Trimming took 4 bases from V and 1 from J; bases not matched to a gene: 8. The CDR3, as DNA: TGTGCCAGCAGTTCGCAACGGGAGGGCTGGAACACCGGGGAGCTGTTTTTT. This codes for CASSSQREGWNTGELFF.

This clonotype was seen more than once but under ten times. CDR3 nucleotides: TGTGCCAGCCAAACGGACAGGGGATGGTATAATTCACCCCTCCACTTT. Translating gives CASQTDRGWYNSPLHF. The genes are TRBV28 and TRBJ1-6, with 9 nucleotides matching TRBD1. This CDR3 is built from 16 residues. J lost 4 bases, V lost 8 bases, and 9 bases had no gene match. The germline gives CDR1 MDHEN, CDR2 SYDVKM. Complete variable domain (other parts from reference TRBV28 and TRBJ1-6): DVKVTQSSRYLVKRTGEKVFLECVQDMDHENMFWYRQDPGLGLRLIYFSYDVKMKEKGDIPEGYSVSREKKERFSLILESASTNQTSMYLCASQTDRGWYNSPLHFGNGTRLTVT.

This clonotype was counted once. This chain links TRBV6-5 with TRBJ2-7; 7 positions match TRBD1. Germline V lookup: CDR1 MNHEY, CDR2 SVGAGI. With V trimmed by 6 bases and J by 8 bases, 19 bases remained unmatched. The CDR3 totals 16 residues. The chain's CDR3 is CASSQDRYDRVYKQYF. CDR3 nucleotide sequence: TGTGCCAGCAGCCAAGATCGTTATGACAGGGTATACAAGCAGTACTTC.

The chain joins TRBV7-2 to TRBJ1-1; 7 bases match TRBD1. The CDR3 contains 15 residues. The J segment lost 5 bases and the V segment lost 0 bases, leaving 6 bases of the junction unmatched. Germline CDR1 and CDR2: SGHTA and FQGNSA. The CDR3 reads CASSLAGGSSTEAFF. CDR3 nucleotide sequence: TGTGCCAGCAGCTTAGCAGGGGGCTCGAGTACTGAAGCTTTCTTT.

This clonotype came up a few times. CDR3 loop: CASSYGTVNTEAFF. Written as DNA, the CDR3 is TGTGCCAGCAGTTACGGGACGGTGAACACTGAAGCTTTCTTT. The chain recombines TRBV28 with TRBJ1-1, with D possibly matching TRBD1 (5 bases). V was clipped by 4 bases and J by 0 bases, with 9 bases between them. From germline, CDR1 is MDHEN and CDR2 SYDVKM. CDR3 length: 14 amino acids.

This chain connects TRBV10-3 to TRBJ1-1; the match to TRBD1 covers 9 bases. CDR1 is ENHRY, CDR2 SYGVKD, per germline. The CDR3 runs to 14 residues. V trimming: 10 bases; J trimming: 5 bases; junction bases outside the gene matches: 11. CDR3 amino acids: CATGQGHRHTEAFF. The CDR3 region has the DNA TGTGCCACCGGACAGGGGCATCGACATACTGAAGCTTTCTTT.

This clonotype was seen ten or more times. The chain couples TRBV14 to TRBJ2-5; D ambiguous. Germline V gene data show CDR1 as SGHDN and CDR2 as FVKESK. V shed 1 base and J shed 5 bases, with 8 bases lying between them. This CDR3 has 13 amino acids. The CDR3 DNA reads as TGTGCCAGCAGCCAAGGGCTAGTGGAGACCCAGTACTTC. Protein product: CASSQGLVETQYF.

This chain uses TRBV6-5 with TRBJ1-1; D gene ambiguous. The CDR3 is 14 residues long. Germline lookup yields CDR1 MNHEY and CDR2 SVGAGI. Trimming took off 0 bases at V and 1 base at J, with 6 bases between the two ends. CDR3 amino acids: CASSYSGENTEAFF. CDR3 DNA: TGTGCCAGCAGTTACTCGGGCGAGAACACTGAAGCTTTCTTT.

This clonotype has just one count. The germline gene is not matched at one end of the junction; a read error may be the cause. This chain links TRBV5-5 with TRBJ2-7; perhaps TRBD1 as D (6 bases). Germline lookup yields CDR1 SGHKS and CDR2 YYEKEE (reference sequence). This CDR3 contains 13 residues. Written as DNA, the CDR3 is TGCGCCAGCAGCCAAGGACAGTCCAACGAGCAGTACTTC. This gives the protein CASSQGQSNEQYF.

The CDR3 sequence is CASSRQGSGLEQYF. CDR3 coding DNA: TGTGCCAGCAGCCGTCAGGGGAGTGGTCTCGAGCAGTACTTC. The chain joins TRBV11-2 to TRBJ2-7; D may be TRBD1 (6 bases). Looked up from germline, CDR1 is SGHAT and CDR2 is FQNNGV. V was shortened by 5 bases and J by 6 bases, with 17 bases between the two germline ends. The CDR3 has 14 amino acids.

The count of this clonotype is one. This sequence joins TRBV20-1 and TRBJ2-7; TRBD1 agrees at 9 bases. Per germline, CDR1 DFQATT and CDR2 SNEGSKA (reference sequence). The CDR3 extends over 11 amino acids. V lost 6 bases and J lost 6; bases outside the gene matches: 3. The CDR3 nucleotides are TGCAGTGCGAGACAGGGGGGCGAGCAGTACTTC. It yields the protein CSARQGGEQYF.

This clonotype has just one count. J is TRBJ1-1 and V is TRBV27, with D possibly TRBD1 on 6 matching bases. Germline V gene data show CDR1 as MNHEY and CDR2 as SMNVEV (reference sequence). V was clipped by 0 bases and J by 0 bases, with 14 bases between them. The CDR3 runs to 17 residues. The CDR3: CASSLSWGLLMNTEAFF. The CDR3 DNA sequence: TGTGCCAGCAGTTTATCGTGGGGGCTTCTAATGAACACTGAAGCTTTCTTT.

V gene TRBV20-1 combines with J gene TRBJ1-1; D is undetermined. The CDR3 is 15 residues long. CDR1 and CDR2 (germline): DFQATT, SNEGSKA (reference sequence). Between the trimmed V and J ends, which lost 3 bases and 1 base, there was a span of 15 bases. The CDR3 spells CSARSDMNENTEAFF. CDR3 in DNA: TGCAGTGCTAGGTCCGACATGAACGAGAACACTGAAGCTTTCTTT.

Worth noting for this clonotype: A junction boundary mismatches the germline segment, possibly from a read error. J is TRBJ2-5 and V is TRBV4-1; 7 positions match TRBD1. The CDR3 is 15 amino acids. Germline-derived CDR1 and CDR2 are MGHRA and YSYEKL. The CDR3 here is CASSQEGQTQETQYF. DNA of the CDR3: TGTGCCAGCAGCCAAGAGGGACAGACCCAAGAGACCCAGTACTTC.

This clonotype was observed a handful of times. This sequence joins TRBV14 and TRBJ2-7; D gene uncertain. The CDR3 consists of 14 residues. V gave up 4 bases and J gave up 1 base, with 11 bases separating them. In germline, CDR1 is SGHDN, CDR2 FVKESK. In DNA, the CDR3 is TGTGCCAGCAGCCTCATCCCCAATTCCTACGAGCAGTACTTC. Translating gives CASSLIPNSYEQYF.

This clonotype was seen only once. This rearrangement joins TRBV12-3 or TRBV12-4 to TRBJ1-1; D not resolved. The length of the CDR3 is 13 residues. V lost 2 bases and J 2 bases, leaving 6 bases between the germline ends. CDR3 sequence: CASSLLSNTEAFF. CDR3 nucleotide sequence: TGTGCCAGCAGTTTATTGAGTAACACTGAAGCTTTCTTT.

This clonotype was detected a few times. This chain uses TRBV13 with TRBJ1-2; D is ambiguous. CDR3 length equals 15 residues. The ends were cut back, 1 base at V and 3 bases at J, with 12 bases in the middle. CDR1 PRHDT and CDR2 FYEKMQ come from the germline V gene (reference sequence). The CDR3 sequence is CASSLAATSHYGYTF. The CDR3 coding sequence is TGTGCCAGCAGCTTAGCGGCAACATCCCACTATGGCTACACCTTC. Drawing the rest from reference TRBV13 and TRBJ1-2, the complete variable domain is AAGVIQSPRHLIKEKRETATLKCYPIPRHDTVYWYQQGPGQDPQFLISFYEKMQSDKGSIPDRFSAQQFSDYHSELNMSSLELGDSALYFCASSLAATSHYGYTFGSGTRLTVV.